The 17 T cell receptor beta chains in this list originate from one sample, sequenced in a study of blood T cell repertoires in COVID-19. Profiling relied on immunoSEQ multiplex PCR, and the TCRdb table lists in-frame clones only, not all of them. The sample lists some 73,000 clones, about 85% occurring once. The material sequenced was peripheral blood. The receptors were sampled from a woman of 80 years or more with active or convalescent COVID-19.

This chain connects TRBV19 to TRBJ1-5; tentatively, D is TRBD1 (5 bases). The V gene lost 3 bases and the J gene lost 5 bases, with 11 bases spanning the gap. The germline V gene has CDR1 LNHDA and CDR2 SQIVND (reference sequence). The CDR3 consists of 14 residues. CDR3 sequence reads: CASSIWQGDQPQHF. The CDR3 bases are TGTGCCAGTAGTATTTGGCAGGGTGATCAGCCCCAGCATTTT.

The rearrangement links TRBV4-3 to TRBJ2-7; 7 bases are shared with TRBD2. The CDR3 covers 16 residues. V was clipped by 0 bases and J by 0 bases; unmatched bases: 5. Looked up from germline, CDR1 is LGHNA and CDR2 is YSLEER. CDR3 coding DNA: TGCGCCAGCAGCCAAGATGCGGGGGAACCCTCCTACGAGCAGTACTTC. Protein: CASSQDAGEPSYEQYF.

The chain couples TRBV21-1 to TRBJ1-3; the table's D call, TRBD1, was not checked against the DNA. TRBV21-1 is a listed pseudogene. The CDR3 covers 15 residues. CDR3 amino acids: CASFIDRGPGNTIYF. CDR3 nucleotides: TGTGCCAGCTTCATAGACAGGGGACCTGGAAACACCATATATTTT.

This chain joins TRBV24-1 and TRBJ2-6; the match to TRBD1 covers 8 bases. The CDR3 covers 17 residues. Looked up from germline, CDR1 is KGHDR and CDR2 is SFDVKD. The trim removed 4 bases at V and 0 bases at J, leaving 4 bases unmatched. The CDR3 DNA is TGTGCCACCAGTGACCGGGACAGGATCTCTGGGGCCAACGTCCTGACTTTC. Translating gives CATSDRDRISGANVLTF.

This clone appeared a single time. This sequence joins TRBV7-6 and TRBJ2-7; the match to TRBD1 covers 7 bases. V lost 6 bases to trimming and J lost 2 bases; unmatched junction nucleotides: 7. Germline V gene data show CDR1 as SGHVS and CDR2 as FNYEAQ. CDR3 length: 14 residues. In DNA, the CDR3 is TGTGCCAGCAGTCGGTCGACAGGGACCTACGAGCAGTACTTC. Protein product: CASSRSTGTYEQYF.

The chain combines TRBV28 with TRBJ1-5; D possibly corresponds to TRBD1 (5 bases). Trimming cost V 6 bases and J 3 bases, with 15 bases left between them. Germline-derived CDR1 and CDR2 are MDHEN and SYDVKM. CDR3 size: 15 residues. The DNA of the CDR3 is TGTGCCAGCAGCCCCGGTGGACATATCAATCAGCCCCAGCATTTT. The encoded protein is CASSPGGHINQPQHF.

The genes are TRBV7-2 and TRBJ2-3; no reliable D call. Trimming took off 3 bases at V and 2 bases at J, with 9 bases between the two ends. CDR3 length: 14 residues. The germline V gene encodes CDR1 SGHTA and CDR2 FQGNSA. In DNA form, the CDR3 reads TGTGCCAGCAGCTTTGGCCGCCCCACAGATACGCAGTATTTT. Its protein is CASSFGRPTDTQYF.

CDR3 sequence reads: CASSQTRDRVGYYEQYF. In DNA form, the CDR3 reads TGCGCCAGCAGCCAAACCCGGGACAGGGTCGGGTACTACGAGCAGTACTTC. The V and J genes are TRBV4-3 and TRBJ2-7, with 9 bases matching TRBD1. Per germline, CDR1 LGHNA and CDR2 YSLEER. After removal of 2 bases from V and 3 bases from J, the junction contained 11 bases not matched to a gene. CDR3 size: 17 residues.

J is TRBJ2-2 and V is TRBV5-4; a weak D match, TRBD2 (5 bases). Trimming cost V 4 bases and J 0 bases, with 13 bases left between them. Germline CDR1 and CDR2: SGHNT and YYREEE (reference sequence). This CDR3 is 16 amino acids long. The CDR3 region is CASSDGLITNTGELFF. The CDR3 region has the DNA TGTGCCAGCAGCGACGGACTGATTACGAACACCGGGGAGCTGTTTTTT.

V and J are TRBV15 and TRBJ1-2, with no clear D. Deletions cut 4 bases from V and 2 bases from J, with 8 bases between. The V gene's germline CDR1 is LNHNV and CDR2 YYDKDF (reference sequence). The CDR3 sequence is 13 residues long. This chain's CDR3 is CATSMERNYGYTF. DNA of the CDR3: TGTGCCACCAGCATGGAGCGGAACTATGGCTACACCTTC.

V is TRBV5-6 and J is TRBJ2-3; no clear D gene. V was clipped by 4 bases and J by 4 bases, with 13 bases between them. Germline CDR1 is SGHDT and CDR2 is YYEEEE. The CDR3 totals 14 residues. The CDR3 here is CASSLFLAPDTQYF. The CDR3 DNA is TGTGCCAGCAGCCTTTTCCTCGCGCCAGATACGCAGTATTTT. The whole variable domain, filled in from reference TRBV5-6 and TRBJ2-3, reads DAGVTQSPTHLIKTRGQQVTLRCSPKSGHDTVSWYQQALGQGPQFIFQYYEEEERQRGNFPDRFSGHQFPNYSSELNVNALLLGDSALYLCASSLFLAPDTQYFGPGTRLTVL.

This sequence joins TRBV28 and TRBJ1-4, with 8 bases that match TRBD1. The trim removed 0 bases at V and 16 bases at J, leaving 10 bases unmatched. Germline V gene sequence: CDR1 MDHEN, CDR2 SYDVKM. The CDR3 is 14 amino acids. The CDR3 loop is CASSLWIRTGCPFF. As DNA, the CDR3 is TGTGCCAGCAGTTTATGGATTAGGACAGGGTGTCCGTTTTTT.

The gene calls are TRBV4-3 and TRBJ2-5; 7 bases align to TRBD2. The CDR3 length is 15 residues. The V segment lost 4 bases and the J segment 1 base; nucleotides outside the gene matches: 6. Germline V CDR1 and CDR2: LGHNA, YSLEER. The CDR3 reads CASSRNLAVQETQYF. DNA for the CDR3: TGCGCCAGCAGCCGCAATCTAGCGGTCCAAGAGACCCAGTACTTC.

J is TRBJ2-7 and V is TRBV4-3; D is unclear. Per germline, CDR1 LGHNA and CDR2 YSLEER. Trimming took 0 bases from V and 0 from J, leaving 12 bases between them. The CDR3 is 16 amino acids. The CDR3 is CASSQDQYRSSYEQYF. The CDR3 DNA reads as TGCGCCAGCAGCCAAGATCAGTACAGAAGCTCCTACGAGCAGTACTTC.

The V call is TRBV20-1, the J call TRBJ1-1, with unresolved D. Deletions cut 3 bases from V and 1 base from J, with 9 bases between. The CDR3 consists of 13 residues. Germline CDR1 DFQATT, CDR2 SNEGSKA (reference sequence). CDR3: CSASGSRNTEAFF. In DNA, the CDR3 is TGCAGTGCTAGTGGTAGCAGGAACACTGAAGCTTTCTTT.

The CDR3 nucleotides are TGTGCCAGCGGTAGGACGAGGGGGCTCACTGAAGCTTTCTTT. Translation: CASGRTRGLTEAFF. The gene calls are TRBV7-2 and TRBJ1-1; TRBD1 aligns across 7 bases. This CDR3 region has 14 residues. Germline-derived CDR1 and CDR2 are SGHTA and FQGNSA. J was trimmed by 4 bases and V by 8 bases; bases with no gene match: 10.

The chain is built from TRBV19 and TRBJ2-7; tentatively, D is TRBD1 (5 bases). The CDR3 length is 13 residues. Looked up from germline, CDR1 is LNHDA and CDR2 is SQIVND (reference sequence). The V end lost 5 bases, the J end lost 6 bases, and 14 bases lay between the germline ends. CDR3 protein: CASSAGKRAEQYF. CDR3 in DNA: TGTGCCAGTAGTGCAGGGAAAAGGGCCGAGCAGTACTTC.